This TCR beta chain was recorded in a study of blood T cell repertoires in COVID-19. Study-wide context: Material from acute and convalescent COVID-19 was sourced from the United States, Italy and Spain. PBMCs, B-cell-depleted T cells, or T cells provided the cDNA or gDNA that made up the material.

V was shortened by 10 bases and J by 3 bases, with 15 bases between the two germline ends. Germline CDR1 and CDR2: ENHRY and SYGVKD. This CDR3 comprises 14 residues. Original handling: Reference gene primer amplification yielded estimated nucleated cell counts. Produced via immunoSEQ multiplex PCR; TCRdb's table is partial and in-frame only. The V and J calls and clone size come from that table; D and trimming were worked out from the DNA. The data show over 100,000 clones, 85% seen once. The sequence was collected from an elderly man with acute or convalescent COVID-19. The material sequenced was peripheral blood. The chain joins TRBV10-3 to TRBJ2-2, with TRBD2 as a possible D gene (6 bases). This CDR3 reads CATAIGGHTGELFF. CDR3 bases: TGTGCCACCGCGATCGGGGGTCACACCGGGGAGCTGTTTTTT.